This T cell receptor beta chain originates from a study of OX40 agonist ivuxolimab in advanced cancers. At the level of the study: Dose-escalation patients were diagnosed with hepatocellular carcinoma, melanoma, renal cell cancer or head and neck cancer. Patients were 82.7% male with ages about 23 to 79, mean 60.

Trimming left V 4 bases short and J 6 bases short, with 8 bases between. Germline V gene lookup returns CDR1 LNHDA and CDR2 SQIVND (reference sequence). CDR3 length: 12 amino acids. The investigators sampled blood at baseline, at cycle 4 day 1, and at cycle 7 day 1. Sequencing used immunoSEQ multiplex PCR; TCRdb keeps in-frame clones, though not all of them. The repertoire holds 100,000 to 120,000 clones, with roughly 87% as singletons. This rearrangement joins TRBV19 to TRBJ2-3; D gene ambiguous. This specimen was CD4+ or CD8+ T cells sorted from blood, taken in a trial of the OX40 agonist ivuxolimab. This TCR was recovered from an adult with an advanced solid tumor such as melanoma, head and neck, liver or kidney cancer. CDR3: CASSTLGDTQYF. DNA of the CDR3: TGTGCCAGTAGTACACTTGGCGATACGCAGTATTTT. Full variable domain (remainder filled in from reference TRBV19 and TRBJ2-3): DGGITQSPKYLFRKEGQNVTLSCEQNLNHDAMYWYRQDPGQGLRLIYYSQIVNDFQKGDIAEGYSVSREKKESFPLTVTSAQKNPTAFYLCASSTLGDTQYFGPGTRLTVL.